This T cell receptor (beta chain) is from a study of T cells expressing NK-cell markers. Overall study: Sequencing of TCR beta repertoires drew on sorted CD3+CD56+NKG2C+, CD3+CD56+NKG2C- and CD3+CD56-NKG2C+ T cells. HCMV serostatus: seven of eight sequenced donors positive, one negative. Study findings and constraints: Roughly six of the donors carried dominant NKG2C+ clonotypes that took up about 1.0-7.0% of their CD8+ T cells. Where a few donors were concerned, these clonotypes also led the CD3+CD56-NKG2C+ fraction.

TCRdb reprocessed the 5' RACE reads and keeps a single row for each CDR3 protein, giving no DNA. Recorded for this sample: about 540,000 distinct CDR3 sequences. Turning to this clonotype: The antigen is undetermined.

This TCR came from a man aged 18 to 30 in good health. The sequenced sample was blood T cells: a sorted CD56 or NKG2C T cell subset, CD4+ or CD8+ T cells, or bulk PBMC T cells (not recorded which).

CDR3 amino acids: CASSVFSGRRYNEQFF. The chain combines TRBV25-1 with TRBJ2-1; TCRdb names TRBD2, which stays unverified in the absence of DNA. The CDR3 has 16 residues. Germline V CDR1 and CDR2: MGHDK, SYGVNS.